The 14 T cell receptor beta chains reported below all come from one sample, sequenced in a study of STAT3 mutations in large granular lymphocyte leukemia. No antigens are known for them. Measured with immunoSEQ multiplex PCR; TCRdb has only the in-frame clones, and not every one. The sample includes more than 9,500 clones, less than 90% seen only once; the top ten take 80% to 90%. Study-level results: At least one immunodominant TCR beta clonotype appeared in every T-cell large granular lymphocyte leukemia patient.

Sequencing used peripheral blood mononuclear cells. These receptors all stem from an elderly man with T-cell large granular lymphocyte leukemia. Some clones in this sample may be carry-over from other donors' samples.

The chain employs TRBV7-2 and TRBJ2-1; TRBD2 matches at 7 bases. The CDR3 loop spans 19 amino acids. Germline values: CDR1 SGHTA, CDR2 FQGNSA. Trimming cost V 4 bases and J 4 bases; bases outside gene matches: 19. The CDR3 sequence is CASSSPGRTGGGGYNEQFF. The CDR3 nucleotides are TGTGCCAGCAGCTCACCGGGACGCACGGGGGGTGGTGGGTACAATGAGCAGTTCTTC.

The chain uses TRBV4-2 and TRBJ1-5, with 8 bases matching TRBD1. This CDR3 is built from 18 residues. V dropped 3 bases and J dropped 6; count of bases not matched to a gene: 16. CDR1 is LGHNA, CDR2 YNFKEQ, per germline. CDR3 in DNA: TGTGCCAGCAGCCAGGGGGAGGCAGGGGGCGCTTCGGGTCAGCCCCAGCATTTT. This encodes CASSQGEAGGASGQPQHF.

In nucleotides, the CDR3 is TGTGCCAGCAGTTACTCGAGTAGGTCCGGGAATTCACCCCTCCACTTT. Translation: CASSYSSRSGNSPLHF. The chain has TRBV6-5 and TRBJ1-6; D gene ambiguous. Per the germline V gene, CDR1 is MNHEY and CDR2 is SVGAGI. V lost 0 bases, J lost 7 bases, and 13 bases lay in between. This CDR3 comprises 16 residues.

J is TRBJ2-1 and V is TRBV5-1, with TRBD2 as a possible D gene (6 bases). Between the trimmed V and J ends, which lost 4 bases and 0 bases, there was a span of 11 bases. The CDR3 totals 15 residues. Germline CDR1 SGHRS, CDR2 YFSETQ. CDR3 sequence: CASSPGGRSYNEQFF. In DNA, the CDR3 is TGCGCCAGCAGCCCCGGGGGTCGCTCCTACAATGAGCAGTTCTTC.

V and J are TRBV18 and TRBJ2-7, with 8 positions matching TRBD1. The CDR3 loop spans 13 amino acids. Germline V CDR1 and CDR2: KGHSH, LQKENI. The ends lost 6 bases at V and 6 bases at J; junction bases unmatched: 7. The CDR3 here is CASSPDRASEQYF. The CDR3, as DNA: TGTGCCAGCTCCCCGGACAGGGCGAGCGAGCAGTACTTC.

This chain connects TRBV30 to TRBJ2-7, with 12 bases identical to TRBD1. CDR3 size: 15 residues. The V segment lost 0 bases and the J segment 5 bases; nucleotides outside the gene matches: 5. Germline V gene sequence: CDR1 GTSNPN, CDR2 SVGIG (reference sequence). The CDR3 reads CAWSVPGTGGDEQYF. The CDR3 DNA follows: TGTGCCTGGAGTGTCCCCGGGACAGGGGGCGACGAGCAGTACTTC.

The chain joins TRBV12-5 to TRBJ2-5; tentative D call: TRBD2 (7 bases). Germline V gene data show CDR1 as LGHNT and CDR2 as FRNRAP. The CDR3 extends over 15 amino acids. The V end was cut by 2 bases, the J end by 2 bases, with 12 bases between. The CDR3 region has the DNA TGTGCTAGTGGTTTGTTCCGGGGGGCGCAAGAGACCCAGTACTTC. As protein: CASGLFRGAQETQYF.

The CDR3 loop reads CASSLRGVLGTEAFF. The CDR3 region has the DNA TGTGCCAGCAGCTTACGTGGGGTCTTGGGCACTGAAGCTTTCTTT. The rearrangement joins TRBV7-9 to TRBJ1-1; the D is unclear. Germline loops: CDR1 SEHNR, CDR2 FQNEAQ (reference sequence). This CDR3 has 15 amino acids. Trimming left V 2 bases short and J 4 bases short, with 14 bases between.

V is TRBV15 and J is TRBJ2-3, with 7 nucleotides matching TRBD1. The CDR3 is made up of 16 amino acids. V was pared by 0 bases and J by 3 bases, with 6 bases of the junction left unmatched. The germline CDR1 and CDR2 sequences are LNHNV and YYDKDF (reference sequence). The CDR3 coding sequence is TGTGCCACCAGCAGAGAGCTTGGGACAGTTACAGATACGCAGTATTTT. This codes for CATSRELGTVTDTQYF.

CDR3 in amino acids: CASSLSGAPSYEQYF. The CDR3 DNA follows: TGTGCCAGCAGCCTTAGCGGGGCCCCCTCCTACGAGCAGTACTTC. V and J are TRBV5-4 and TRBJ2-7, with 8 positions matching TRBD2. Unmatched junction bases numbered 6, after V lost 4 bases and J lost 0 bases. Germline CDR1 is SGHNT and CDR2 is YYREEE (reference sequence). This CDR3 comprises 15 residues.

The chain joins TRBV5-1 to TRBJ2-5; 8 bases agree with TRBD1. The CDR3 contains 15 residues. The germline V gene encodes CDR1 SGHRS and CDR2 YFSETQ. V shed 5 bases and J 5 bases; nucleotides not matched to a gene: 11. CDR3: CASSSGQGFGETQYF. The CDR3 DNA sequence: TGCGCCAGCAGTTCTGGACAGGGCTTTGGGGAGACCCAGTACTTC.

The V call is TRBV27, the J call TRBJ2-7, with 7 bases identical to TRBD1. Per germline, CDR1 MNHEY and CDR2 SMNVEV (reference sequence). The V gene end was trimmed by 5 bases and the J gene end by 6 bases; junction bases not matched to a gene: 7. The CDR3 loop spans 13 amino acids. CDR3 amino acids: CASSLQTGSEQYF. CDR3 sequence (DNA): TGTGCCAGCAGTCTCCAGACAGGGTCCGAGCAGTACTTC.

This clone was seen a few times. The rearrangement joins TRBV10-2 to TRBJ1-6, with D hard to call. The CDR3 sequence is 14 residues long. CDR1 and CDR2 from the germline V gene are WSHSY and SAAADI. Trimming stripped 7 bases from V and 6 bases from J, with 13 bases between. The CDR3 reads CASTQARINSPLHF. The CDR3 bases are TGCGCCAGCACCCAGGCACGGATTAATTCACCCCTCCACTTT.

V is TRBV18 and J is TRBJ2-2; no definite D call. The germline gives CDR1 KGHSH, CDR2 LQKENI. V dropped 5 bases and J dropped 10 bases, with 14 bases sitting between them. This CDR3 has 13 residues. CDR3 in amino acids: CASSSSQVVELFF. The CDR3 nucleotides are TGTGCCAGCTCATCATCCCAGGTTGTGGAGCTGTTTTTT.